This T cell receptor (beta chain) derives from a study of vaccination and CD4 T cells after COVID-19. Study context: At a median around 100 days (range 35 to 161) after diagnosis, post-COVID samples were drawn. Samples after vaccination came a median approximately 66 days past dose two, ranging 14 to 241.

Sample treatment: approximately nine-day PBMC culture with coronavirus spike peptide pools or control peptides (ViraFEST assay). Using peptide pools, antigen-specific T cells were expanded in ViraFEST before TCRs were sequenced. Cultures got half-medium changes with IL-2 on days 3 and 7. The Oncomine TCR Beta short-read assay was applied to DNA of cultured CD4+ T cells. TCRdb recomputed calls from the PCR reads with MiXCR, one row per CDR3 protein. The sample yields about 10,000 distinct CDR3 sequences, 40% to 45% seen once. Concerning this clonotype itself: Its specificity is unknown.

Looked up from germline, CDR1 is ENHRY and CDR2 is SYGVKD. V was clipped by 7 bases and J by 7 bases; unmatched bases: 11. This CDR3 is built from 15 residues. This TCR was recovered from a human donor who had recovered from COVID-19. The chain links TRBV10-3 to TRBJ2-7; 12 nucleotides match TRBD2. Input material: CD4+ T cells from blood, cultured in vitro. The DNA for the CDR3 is TGTGCCATCACTGCTAGCGGGGGGGCGTCGAGGGAGCAGTACTTC. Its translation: CAITASGGASREQYF.